The rows below give T cell receptor beta chains drawn from one sample of a study of T cell responses to AZD1222 COVID-19 vaccine. The data were produced by immunoSEQ multiplex PCR, yet TCRdb's version contains in-frame clones alone and is incomplete. The table shows about 120,000 clones, with roughly 90% occurring only once. The sample consisted of peripheral blood, taken 28 days after the second dose of the MenACWY control vaccine. Source of these receptors: an adult who received the MenACWY meningococcal vaccine as a control. Each CDR3 is given without its conserved first and last residue. The D gene is left open where the match is weak.

cdr3_aa v_call d_call j_call
ASSQGGTGSYNEQF TRBV4-1 TRBD1 TRBJ2-1
ASRPQDRGLNYGYT TRBV7-9 TRBD1 TRBJ1-2
SAGLAGTDTQY TRBV29-1 TRBD2 TRBJ2-3
ASSLGGLLYNEQF TRBV27 NA TRBJ2-1
ASSQAPAAGGYEQY TRBV3-1/TRBV3-2 NA TRBJ2-7
ASSIVGTGRGDTQY TRBV19 TRBD1 TRBJ2-3
ASSLASGGRYTGELF TRBV7-2 TRBD2 TRBJ2-2
ASSSRQGRNEKLF TRBV5-1 TRBD1 TRBJ1-4
ASSLSLGREGGETQY TRBV7-7 TRBD2 TRBJ2-5
ASSLPGRSSYNEQF TRBV5-1 NA TRBJ2-1
ASSLVGDEQY TRBV5-1 NA TRBJ2-7
ASSLFGDQPQH TRBV5-5 NA TRBJ1-5
ASSARQGQGTQY TRBV19 TRBD1 TRBJ2-3
ASSDVVGYT TRBV13 NA TRBJ1-2
ASSLVTEKLF TRBV11-2 NA TRBJ1-4
ASRRTGEIGGELF TRBV9 TRBD1 TRBJ2-2
ASSIGRGYTGELF TRBV19 NA TRBJ2-2
ASSPSGEAYNEQF TRBV7-9 TRBD2 TRBJ2-1
ASRASPANTGELF TRBV9 NA TRBJ2-2
ASSQAGAQTRSPLH TRBV4-2 NA TRBJ1-6